Shown below are 32 T cell receptor beta chains from a single sample sequenced in a study of blood T cell repertoires in COVID-19. Clones were read by immunoSEQ multiplex PCR, and TCRdb kept only the in-frame ones, dropping some. The table shows under 200,000 clones, with more than 75% occurring only once. Sample: PBMCs or T cells enriched from blood (not recorded which). These receptors were taken from a man between 35 and 55 years old with acute COVID-19.

The V call is TRBV2, the J call TRBJ2-2; tentatively, D is TRBD1 (6 bases). The CDR3 sequence is 14 residues long. The ends were cut back, 4 bases at V and 1 base at J, with 7 bases in the middle. Germline V gene lookup returns CDR1 SNHLY and CDR2 FYNNEI. DNA for the CDR3: TGTGCCAGCAGTGCAGGGGTGAACACCGGGGAGCTGTTTTTT. It is translated as CASSAGVNTGELFF.

CDR3 residues: CASSLTGTVYEQYF. The CDR3 DNA reads as TGTGCCAGCAGTTTAACCGGGACAGTCTACGAGCAGTACTTC. The V call is TRBV27, the J call TRBJ2-7; 7 bases align to TRBD1. V trimming: 2 bases; J trimming: 3 bases; junction bases outside the gene matches: 4. Per the germline V gene, CDR1 is MNHEY and CDR2 is SMNVEV (reference sequence). This CDR3 has 14 residues.

This chain links TRBV30 with TRBJ2-7; the match to TRBD2 covers 9 bases. This CDR3 spans 15 amino acids. After removal of 2 bases from V and 0 bases from J, the junction contained 5 bases not matched to a gene. Looked up from germline, CDR1 is GTSNPN and CDR2 is SVGIG (reference sequence). The CDR3 DNA follows: TGTGCCTGGAGTCGCGGGAGGGGCAGCTCCTACGAGCAGTACTTC. This encodes CAWSRGRGSSYEQYF.

CDR3 amino acids: CASSLQVSSYNEQFF. CDR3 coding DNA: TGCGCCAGCAGCTTGCAGGTTAGCTCCTACAATGAGCAGTTCTTC. The rearrangement links TRBV5-1 to TRBJ2-1; D not resolved. Germline CDR1 and CDR2: SGHRS and YFSETQ. The CDR3 is made up of 15 amino acids. V was clipped by 1 base and J by 0 bases, with 8 bases between them. The whole variable domain, filled in from reference TRBV5-1 and TRBJ2-1, reads KAGVTQTPRYLIKTRGQQVTLSCSPISGHRSVSWYQQTPGQGLQFLFEYFSETQRNKGNFPGRFSGRQFSNSRSEMNVSTLELGDSALYLCASSLQVSSYNEQFFGPGTRLTVL.

The chain recombines TRBV5-4 with TRBJ2-5, with D possibly matching TRBD2 (6 bases). The length of the CDR3 is 14 residues. Trimming left V 4 bases short and J 0 bases short, with 10 bases between. Germline CDR1 and CDR2: SGHNT and YYREEE (reference sequence). The CDR3 sequence: CASSPGGYQETQYF. The CDR3 DNA is TGTGCCAGCAGCCCTGGGGGGTACCAAGAGACCCAGTACTTC.

The CDR3 DNA sequence: TGTGCCAGCAGCCAAGCGGCGGGAGTCACCTACGAGCAGTACTTC. It encodes CASSQAAGVTYEQYF. The V gene is TRBV4-2, the J gene TRBJ2-7, with 7 bases identical to TRBD2. The J segment lost 2 bases and the V segment lost 1 base, leaving 5 bases of the junction unmatched. CDR1 and CDR2 (germline): LGHNA, YNFKEQ. The CDR3 loop spans 15 amino acids.

The V gene is TRBV6-2 or TRBV6-3, the J gene TRBJ1-1; no definite D call. Germline V gene lookup returns CDR1 MNHEY and CDR2 SVGEGT. This CDR3 region has 14 residues. Trimming pared 5 bases from V and 6 bases from J, leaving 16 bases between. The CDR3 sequence is CASSREDSWAEAFF. The CDR3 nucleotides are TGTGCCAGCAGTCGTGAGGACTCGTGGGCTGAAGCTTTCTTT.

The chain employs TRBV9 and TRBJ2-1; perhaps TRBD2 as D (5 bases). CDR3 size: 14 residues. The germline gives CDR1 SGDLS, CDR2 YYNGEE. Trimming left V 4 bases short and J 4 bases short, with 12 bases between. CDR3 loop: CASSSPGLYNEQFF. In DNA, the CDR3 is TGTGCCAGCAGCAGCCCTGGACTGTACAATGAGCAGTTCTTC.

The CDR3 region is CASSQGWTGGRGDEKLFF. As DNA, the CDR3 is TGCGCCAGCAGCCAAGGTTGGACAGGGGGCCGAGGGGATGAAAAACTGTTTTTT. The rearrangement uses TRBV4-3 and TRBJ1-4, with TRBD1 matching 11 bases. This CDR3 is 18 amino acids long. CDR1 LGHNA and CDR2 YSLEER come from the germline V gene. Trimming took 1 base from V and 6 from J; bases not matched to a gene: 10.

The gene calls are TRBV7-8 and TRBJ2-1, with 8 bases lining up with TRBD1. Germline CDR1 reads SGHVS; CDR2 reads FQNEAQ. The CDR3 loop spans 15 amino acids. J gave up 7 bases and V 5 bases, and 10 bases lay outside the gene matches. The CDR3 spells CASSPPDRGLNEQFF. The DNA of the CDR3 is TGTGCCAGCAGCCCCCCAGACAGGGGCCTAAATGAGCAGTTCTTC.

On this clone: The sample holds other DNA sequences that translate to the same CDR3. The chain uses TRBV19 and TRBJ2-3; possible D gene TRBD1, 5 bases. Germline V lookup: CDR1 LNHDA, CDR2 SQIVND (reference sequence). Trimming pared 4 bases from V and 6 bases from J, leaving 11 bases between. The CDR3 loop spans 13 amino acids. The CDR3 DNA reads TGTGCCAGTAGTACTCAGGGATCTGATACGCAGTATTTT. This translates into CASSTQGSDTQYF.

This clone was counted a single time. The chain carries TRBV3-1 (or the pseudogene TRBV3-2) and TRBJ2-3; TRBD2 matches 7 bases. CDR1 and CDR2 (germline): LGHDT, YNNKEL (reference sequence). Trimming cost V 0 bases and J 2 bases; bases outside gene matches: 8. CDR3 length: 17 residues. The CDR3 is CASSQESQRDHTDTQYF. CDR3 DNA: TGTGCCAGCAGCCAAGAGTCCCAGCGGGACCACACAGATACGCAGTATTTT.

The rearrangement uses TRBV15 and TRBJ1-1; TRBD1 is a possible D gene (6 bases). This CDR3 has 14 amino acids. Trimming took off 2 bases at V and 2 bases at J, with 9 bases between the two ends. From germline, CDR1 is LNHNV and CDR2 YYDKDF (reference sequence). CDR3 region: CATSRRTANTEAFF. CDR3 nucleotide sequence: TGTGCCACCAGCAGAAGGACAGCTAACACTGAAGCTTTCTTT. The full variable domain, rest sourced from reference TRBV15 and TRBJ1-1, is DAMVIQNPRYQVTQFGKPVTLSCSQTLNHNVMYWYQQKSSQAPKLLFHYYDKDFNNEADTPDNFQSRRPNTSFCFLDIRSPGLGDTAMYLCATSRRTANTEAFFGQGTRLTVV.

V usage is TRBV14 and J usage is TRBJ2-1; a weak D match, TRBD1 (5 bases). From germline, CDR1 is SGHDN and CDR2 FVKESK. Between the trimmed V and J ends, which lost 6 bases and 5 bases, there was a span of 11 bases. The length of the CDR3 is 13 residues. CDR3 protein: CASSRRQHNEQFF. In DNA form, the CDR3 reads TGTGCCAGCAGTCGGAGACAGCACAATGAGCAGTTCTTC.

The chain recombines TRBV28 with TRBJ2-1; no clear D. This CDR3 region has 15 residues. Trimming pared 3 bases from V and 3 bases from J, leaving 12 bases between. Looked up from germline, CDR1 is MDHEN and CDR2 is SYDVKM. In DNA form, the CDR3 reads TGTGCCAGCAGTTTTCAGGTGGCTGGCTACAATGAGCAGTTCTTC. Translating it yields CASSFQVAGYNEQFF.

J is TRBJ1-3 and V is TRBV5-1, with TRBD1 as a possible D gene (5 bases). Germline lookup yields CDR1 SGHRS and CDR2 YFSETQ. The V end was cut by 0 bases, the J end by 0 bases, with 13 bases between. This CDR3 is built from 17 residues. The DNA for the CDR3 is TGCGCCAGCAGCTTGGGTCCGGGAGGGACCTCTGGAAACACCATATATTTT. Protein product: CASSLGPGGTSGNTIYF.

This chain joins TRBV28 and TRBJ2-2; 7 nucleotides match TRBD1. This CDR3 has 15 amino acids. In germline, CDR1 is MDHEN, CDR2 SYDVKM. The V segment lost 6 bases and the J segment 1 base; nucleotides outside the gene matches: 5. DNA of the CDR3: TGTGCCAGCAGGCGGAACAGGGGGAACACCGGGGAGCTGTTTTTT. Its translation: CASRRNRGNTGELFF.

This chain joins TRBV30 and TRBJ1-6; no clear D. The length of the CDR3 is 14 residues. Germline V CDR1 and CDR2: GTSNPN, SVGIG (reference sequence). V was trimmed by 0 bases and J by 10 bases, leaving 13 bases between them. CDR3 bases: TGTGCCTGGAGTGTAGGTAGCTTTTCCTCACCCCTCCACTTT. Its translation: CAWSVGSFSSPLHF. Complete variable domain (other parts from reference TRBV30 and TRBJ1-6): SQTIHQWPATLVQPVGSPLSLECTVEGTSNPNLYWYRQAAGRGLQLLFYSVGIGQISSEVPQNLSASRPQDRQFILSSKKLLLSDSGFYLCAWSVGSFSSPLHFGNGTRLTVT.

This clone was recorded only once. The chain uses TRBV2 and TRBJ2-7; tentative D call: TRBD1 (6 bases). Trimming stripped 7 bases from V and 2 bases from J, with 9 bases between. The length of the CDR3 is 12 residues. CDR1 is SNHLY, CDR2 FYNNEI, per germline. The CDR3 nucleotides read TGTGCCAGCATGGGACACCCCTACGAGCAGTACTTC. Protein product: CASMGHPYEQYF.

The rearrangement joins TRBV9 to TRBJ2-7, with D possibly being TRBD2 (8 bases). Trimming stripped 4 bases from V and 5 bases from J, with 16 bases between. This CDR3 is 14 amino acids long. The germline gives CDR1 SGDLS, CDR2 YYNGEE. CDR3 bases: TGTGCCAGCAGCCCCCGGGAGGGGGCCAACGAGCAGTACTTC. Protein: CASSPREGANEQYF.

This clone was seen only a few times. Written as DNA, the CDR3 is TGTGCCAGCCTTAGAGAGAGGAACACTGAAGCTTTCTTT. It translates to CASLRERNTEAFF. J is TRBJ1-1 and V is TRBV2, with unresolved D. From germline, CDR1 is SNHLY and CDR2 FYNNEI. V lost 8 bases to trimming and J lost 1 base, with 11 bases between them. The CDR3 length is 13 residues.

This chain links TRBV9 with TRBJ2-3; D ambiguous. Looked up from germline, CDR1 is SGDLS and CDR2 is YYNGEE. This CDR3 contains 12 residues. V lost 3 bases, J lost 0 bases, and 2 bases lay in between. The CDR3 region is CASSASTDTQYF. Here the CDR3 DNA reads TGTGCCAGCAGCGCGAGCACAGATACGCAGTATTTT.

The V call is TRBV2, the J call TRBJ2-7, with a tentative D call TRBD1 (6 bases). The CDR3 is 14 residues long. Germline CDR1 SNHLY, CDR2 FYNNEI. Deletions cut 6 bases from V and 3 bases from J, with 15 bases between. The CDR3, as DNA: TGTGCCAGCAGCGGGTGGGACAACGGCTACGAGCAGTACTTC. Encoded protein: CASSGWDNGYEQYF.

V gene TRBV9 combines with J gene TRBJ2-1; 7 bases fit TRBD1. In germline, CDR1 is SGDLS, CDR2 YYNGEE. This CDR3 spans 14 amino acids. V was clipped by 3 bases and J by 3 bases; unmatched bases: 3. The CDR3 DNA sequence: TGTGCCAGCAGCGACAGGGGCGGCTACAATGAGCAGTTCTTC. This translates into CASSDRGGYNEQFF. Complete variable domain (other parts from reference TRBV9 and TRBJ2-1): DSGVTQTPKHLITATGQRVTLRCSPRSGDLSVYWYQQSLDQGLQFLIQYYNGEERAKGNILERFSAQQFPDLHSELNLSSLELGDSALYFCASSDRGGYNEQFFGPGTRLTVL.

The J gene is TRBJ1-1, the V gene TRBV14; no clear D. V was shortened by 3 bases and J by 8 bases, with 13 bases between the two germline ends. Germline loops: CDR1 SGHDN, CDR2 FVKESK. The CDR3 totals 13 residues. Written as DNA, the CDR3 is TGTGCCAGCAGCCAGCAAGGAGGGCGGGAAGCTTTCTTT. Translation gives CASSQQGGREAFF.

The chain links TRBV5-6 to TRBJ1-3; D ambiguous. This CDR3 region has 15 residues. The ends were cut back, 0 bases at V and 0 bases at J, with 7 bases in the middle. The V gene's germline CDR1 is SGHDT and CDR2 YYEEEE. CDR3 in DNA: TGTGCCAGCAGCTTGGAGCTGAACTCTGGAAACACCATATATTTT. Its protein product is CASSLELNSGNTIYF.

This clone has just one count. The rearrangement links TRBV9 to TRBJ2-1; the D is unclear. Trimming stripped 1 base from V and 0 bases from J, with 8 bases between. Germline V CDR1 and CDR2: SGDLS, YYNGEE. CDR3 length: 15 residues. CDR3: CASSVLAASYNEQFF. DNA for the CDR3: TGTGCCAGCAGCGTACTGGCGGCCTCCTACAATGAGCAGTTCTTC. Filled out from reference TRBV9 and TRBJ2-1, the complete variable domain reads DSGVTQTPKHLITATGQRVTLRCSPRSGDLSVYWYQQSLDQGLQFLIQYYNGEERAKGNILERFSAQQFPDLHSELNLSSLELGDSALYFCASSVLAASYNEQFFGPGTRLTVL.

Comments on this clone: One end of the junction is discordant with germline, which a read error may explain. This CDR3 is CASREDRDEQYF. In DNA form, the CDR3 reads TGTGCCAGCAGAGAAGACAGGGACGAGCAGTACTTC. This chain connects TRBV2 to TRBJ2-7, with 7 bases fitting TRBD1. The CDR3 runs 12 residues. The germline V gene encodes CDR1 SNHLY and CDR2 FYNNEI.

The V call is TRBV10-3, the J call TRBJ2-7; D is perhaps TRBD2 (6 bases). V dropped 7 bases and J dropped 2 bases, with 18 bases sitting between them. Germline values: CDR1 ENHRY, CDR2 SYGVKD. The CDR3 length is 15 residues. In DNA, the CDR3 is TGTGCCATCACCCCGACATGGGGGGAAACCTACGAGCAGTACTTC. It specifies CAITPTWGETYEQYF.

The chain carries TRBV4-2 and TRBJ2-7; weak D call: TRBD2 (6 bases). Germline CDR1 and CDR2: LGHNA and YNFKEQ. Trimming took 0 bases from V and 0 from J, leaving 9 bases between them. The CDR3 totals 15 residues. The CDR3 reads CASSQDPGSSYEQYF. CDR3 DNA sequence: TGTGCCAGCAGCCAAGATCCCGGGAGCTCCTACGAGCAGTACTTC.

In its sample, this clone was seen once. CDR3 sequence (DNA): TGTGCCAGCACCTATGGGTGGGGCCGGGTCGACTACGAGCAGTACTTC. Translation: CASTYGWGRVDYEQYF. The chain employs TRBV11-2 and TRBJ2-7; tentatively, D is TRBD1 (5 bases). Trimming left V 7 bases short and J 3 bases short, with 22 bases between. The CDR3 is made up of 16 amino acids. Germline assignment: CDR1 SGHAT and CDR2 FQNNGV.

The rearrangement links TRBV5-6 to TRBJ2-2, with TRBD1 as a possible D gene (6 bases). The CDR3 loop spans 15 amino acids. Trimming left V 2 bases short and J 4 bases short, with 12 bases between. Germline CDR1 SGHDT, CDR2 YYEEEE. CDR3 protein: CASSFRQDLTGELFF. The CDR3 coding sequence is TGTGCCAGCAGCTTCCGACAGGACCTCACCGGGGAGCTGTTTTTT.